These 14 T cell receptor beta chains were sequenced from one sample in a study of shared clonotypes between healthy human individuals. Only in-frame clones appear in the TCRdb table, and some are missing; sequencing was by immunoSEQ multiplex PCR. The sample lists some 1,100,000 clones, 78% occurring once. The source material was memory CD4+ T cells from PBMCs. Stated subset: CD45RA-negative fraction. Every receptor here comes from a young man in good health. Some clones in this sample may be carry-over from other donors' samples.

Here the CDR3 DNA reads TGTGCCAGCAGTCTATGGACAGGGAATGGCTACACCTTC. It encodes CASSLWTGNGYTF. The gene calls are TRBV2 and TRBJ1-2, with TRBD1 identical over 8 bases. V was clipped by 5 bases and J by 6 bases; unmatched bases: 5. This CDR3 contains 13 residues. Germline V gene lookup returns CDR1 SNHLY and CDR2 FYNNEI.

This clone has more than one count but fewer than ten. The CDR3 sequence is CASSDRGNQPQHF. CDR3 DNA sequence: TGCGCCAGCAGTGACAGGGGGAATCAGCCCCAGCATTTT. The chain recombines TRBV10-1 with TRBJ1-5, with 7 bases matching TRBD1. Unmatched junction bases numbered 0, after V lost 3 bases and J lost 4 bases. Germline V gene data show CDR1 as WNHNN and CDR2 as SYGVQD (reference sequence). CDR3 length: 13 residues.

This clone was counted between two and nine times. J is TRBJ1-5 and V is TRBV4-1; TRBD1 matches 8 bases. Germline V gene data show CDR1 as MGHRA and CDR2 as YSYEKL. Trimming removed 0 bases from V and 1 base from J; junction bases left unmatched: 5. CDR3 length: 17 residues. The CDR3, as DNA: TGCGCCAGCAGCCAAGATGGGACAGGTAGGAGCAATCAGCCCCAGCATTTT. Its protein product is CASSQDGTGRSNQPQHF.

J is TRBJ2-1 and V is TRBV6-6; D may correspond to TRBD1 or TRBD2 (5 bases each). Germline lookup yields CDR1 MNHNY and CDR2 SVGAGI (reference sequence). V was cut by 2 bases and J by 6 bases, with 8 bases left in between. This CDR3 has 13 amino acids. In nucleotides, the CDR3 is TGTGCCAGCAGTTACGGGGGTGGCAATGAGCAGTTCTTC. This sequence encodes CASSYGGGNEQFF.

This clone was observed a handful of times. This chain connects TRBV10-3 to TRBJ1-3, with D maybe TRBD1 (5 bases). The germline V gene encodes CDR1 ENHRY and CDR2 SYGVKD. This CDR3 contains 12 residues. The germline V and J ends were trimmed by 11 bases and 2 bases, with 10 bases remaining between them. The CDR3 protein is CASGGAGNTIYF. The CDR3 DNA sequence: TGTGCCTCCGGGGGGGCTGGAAACACCATATATTTT.

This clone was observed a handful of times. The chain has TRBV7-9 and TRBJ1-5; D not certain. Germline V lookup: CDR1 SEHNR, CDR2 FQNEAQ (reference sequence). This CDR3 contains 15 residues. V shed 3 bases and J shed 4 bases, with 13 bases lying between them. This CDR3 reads CASSLGSGINQPQHF. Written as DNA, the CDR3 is TGTGCCAGCAGCTTGGGGTCGGGGATTAATCAGCCCCAGCATTTT.

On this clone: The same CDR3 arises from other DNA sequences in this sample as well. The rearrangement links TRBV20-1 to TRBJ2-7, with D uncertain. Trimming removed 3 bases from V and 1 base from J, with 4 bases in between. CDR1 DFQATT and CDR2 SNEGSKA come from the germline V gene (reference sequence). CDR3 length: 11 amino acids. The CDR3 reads CSASSSYEQYF. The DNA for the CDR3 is TGCAGTGCTAGTTCTTCCTACGAGCAGTACTTC.

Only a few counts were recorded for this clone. CDR3 region: CASTTLFGELFF. The CDR3 DNA follows: TGTGCCAGCACCACCCTATTCGGGGAGCTGTTTTTT. The chain carries TRBV11-2 and TRBJ2-2; D not resolved. Trimming left V 7 bases short and J 7 bases short, with 10 bases between. CDR1 is SGHAT, CDR2 FQNNGV, per germline. The CDR3 totals 12 residues.

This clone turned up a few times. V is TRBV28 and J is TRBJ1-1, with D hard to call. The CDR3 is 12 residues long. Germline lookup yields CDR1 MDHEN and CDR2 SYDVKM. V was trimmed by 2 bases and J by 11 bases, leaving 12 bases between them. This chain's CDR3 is CASSLQPIGAFF. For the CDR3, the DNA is TGTGCCAGCAGTTTACAGCCTATTGGGGCTTTCTTT.

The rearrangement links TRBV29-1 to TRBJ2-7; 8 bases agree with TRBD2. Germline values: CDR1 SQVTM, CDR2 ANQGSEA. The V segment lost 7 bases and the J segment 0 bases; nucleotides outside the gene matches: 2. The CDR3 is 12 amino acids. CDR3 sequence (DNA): TGCAGCGGACTAGCGAGCTCCTACGAGCAGTACTTC. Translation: CSGLASSYEQYF.

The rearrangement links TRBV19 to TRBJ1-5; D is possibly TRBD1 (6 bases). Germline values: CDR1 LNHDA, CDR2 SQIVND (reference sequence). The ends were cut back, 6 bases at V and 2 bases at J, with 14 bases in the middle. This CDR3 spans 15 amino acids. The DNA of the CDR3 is TGTGCCAGTAGCTCATGGGGGGCCGGCAATCAGCCCCAGCATTTT. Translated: CASSSWGAGNQPQHF.

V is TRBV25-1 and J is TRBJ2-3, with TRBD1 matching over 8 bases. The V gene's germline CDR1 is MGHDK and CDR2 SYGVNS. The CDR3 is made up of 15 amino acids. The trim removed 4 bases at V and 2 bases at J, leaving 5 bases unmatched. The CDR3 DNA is TGTGCCAGCAGTGCAAACAGGGGGGTCACAGATACGCAGTATTTT. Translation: CASSANRGVTDTQYF. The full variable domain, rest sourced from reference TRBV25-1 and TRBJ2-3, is EADIYQTPRYLVIGTGKKITLECSQTMGHDKMYWYQQDPGMELHLIHYSYGVNSTEKGDLSSESTVSRIRTEHFPLTLESARPSHTSQYLCASSANRGVTDTQYFGPGTRLTVL.

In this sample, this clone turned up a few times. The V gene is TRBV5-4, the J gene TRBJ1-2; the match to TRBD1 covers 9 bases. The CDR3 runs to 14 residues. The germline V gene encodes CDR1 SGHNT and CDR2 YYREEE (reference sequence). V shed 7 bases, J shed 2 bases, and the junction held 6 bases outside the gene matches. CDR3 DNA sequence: TGTGCCAGCGGCCCCGGGACAGGGAACTATGGCTACACCTTC. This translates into CASGPGTGNYGYTF.

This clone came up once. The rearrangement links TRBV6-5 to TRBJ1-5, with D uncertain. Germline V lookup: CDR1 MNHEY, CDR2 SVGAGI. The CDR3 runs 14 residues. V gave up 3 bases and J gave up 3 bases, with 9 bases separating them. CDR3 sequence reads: CASSYHRDNQPQHF. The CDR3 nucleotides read TGTGCCAGCAGTTATCATCGGGACAATCAGCCCCAGCATTTT.